Listed here is a single T cell receptor (beta chain). This clone was recorded once. This clone's antigen is unknown. Qualities for individual bases were not recorded, and no much larger clone is one base off. These data belong to a study of shared clonotypes between healthy human individuals (TCRdb year 2020). Regarding the complete study: The cohort comprised a couple of women and a few men aged 18 to 49 years. For each donor, three plates each were used for CD4 naive and CD4 memory, two plates were used for CD8 naive, and one plate was used for CD8 memory. Blood TCR repertoires of a handful of healthy adults were deeply sequenced to estimate repertoire size and the extent of clonotype sharing between individuals. To increase sequencing depth and limit assay-specific biases, TCR repertoire library preparation and sequencing were carried out by different laboratories using diverse techniques. Leukapheresis yielded between about 0.85 and 10 billion PBMCs per donor. What the authors observed across the whole study: When four donors were compared, the shared fraction of clonotypes was around 5% for naive CD4, about 4% for naive CD8, 2.3% for memory CD4, and less than 0.45% for memory CD8. Sampling was restricted to blood, and TCR repertoires in tissue are likely to differ from TCR repertoires in blood. Because the study included only a small number of donors, the genetic and exposure-history diversity represented was limited. Naive subsets generally had larger estimated clonotype richness than memory subsets. Pairwise subsampling indicated that sequencing depth was expected to affect the degree of clonotype sharing among donors. Even with the large sequencing depth, rarefaction of the sorted-subset datasets indicated that sequencing was incomplete. Higher generation probabilities were observed for clonotypes shared by all four sorted-subset donors than for non-shared clonotypes.

V and J are trimmed by 5 bases and 0 bases, and the gene matches miss 10 bases of the junction. CDR1 WNHNN and CDR2 SYGVQD were looked up in the germline V gene (reference sequence). Its CDR3 holds 17 amino acids, cysteine through phenylalanine. The only DNA kept is the CDR3, 51 bases in frame from the first base. Healthy HIV-negative adults with no recently reported acute infections or vaccinations were included as donors. All donors were Caucasian adults living in Nashville, Tennessee, USA. CD4+ T cells were enriched by magnetic negative selection, after which naive cells were positively selected on CD45RA and the negative fraction was taken as the memory subset. Blood was obtained by leukapheresis, after which PBMCs were separated by Ficoll-Histopaque density gradient centrifugation and cryopreserved in liquid nitrogen vapor phase. Purity and quantity of every magnetically sorted T cell population were checked by analytical flow cytometry. From each sorted fraction, genomic DNA was isolated and quantified by UV absorbance on a Nanodrop 2000c.

Using the deep immunoSEQ assay, multiplex PCR amplified TCR CDR3 regions from genomic DNA. Extracted genomic DNA from each cell subset was spread evenly across all wells of several immunoSEQ 96-well plates, with each plate serving as a replicate. For sorted subsets, each replicate PCR was loaded with about 0.2 ug genomic DNA, equivalent to roughly 30,000 T cell genomes. Purified libraries were measured with a Qubit 3.0 fluorometer, size-checked on a Bioanalyzer 2100, and measured again with the KAPA Library Quantification kit. Each immunoSEQ 96-well plate was sequenced on its own single-read 150-cycle Illumina NextSeq 550 flow cell. The authors processed their data as follows. Because only junctional sequences without quality scores were contained in the immunoSEQ output, filtering matching that applied to full-length reads could not be performed. Sequences were annotated with PyIR, a Python wrapper for IgBLAST v1.9, and V/J genes and CDR3 were assigned using IMGT germline references. Any read was removed if the V/J assignment was weak (E-value above 1e-6), the CDR3 was missing, or the read contained stop codons, out-of-frame junctions, or ambiguous translated residues. V3J clonotypes were defined as sequences sharing an identical inferred V gene, J gene, and CDR3 amino acid sequence. The percentage overlap between two repertoires was calculated by dividing the number of shared unique clonotypes by the size of the smaller repertoire. Repertoire richness was assessed with RTK rarefaction, the Chao1 estimator, and Recon v2.1 estimates of unobserved clonotypes. For all TCRbeta clonotypes obtained by the gDNA method from four donors, generation probabilities were computed with OLGA. TCRdb carries this immuneACCESS record with in-frame sequences only. Its versions omit some clonotypes, under half of them owing to an unresolved V gene in the studies checked, with the rest unexplained. V, J and clone size reflect that table, while D and trimming were determined from the DNA. Within this sample are more than 500,000 clones, with about 96% of them counted one time only. Jointly, the top ten make up around 0.067% of the sample.

This TCR was recovered from a woman in her twenties or thirties in good health. Specimen: naive CD4+ T cells sorted from blood. According to the study, the label for this sample's cell subset or site signals: CD45RA+ positively selected. The chain joins TRBV10-1 to TRBJ1-2; 9 bases in the junction line up with TRBD1. The DNA is as follows: TGCGCCAGCAGTTCATGGGGGACAGGGACATCTAACTATGGCTACACCTTC. This yields the protein CASSSWGTGTSNYGYTF.